This TCR beta chain stems from a study of T-cell reconstitution after alpha-beta-depleted transplantation in children. Germline V gene data show CDR1 as DFQATT and CDR2 as SNEGSKA (reference sequence). The V gene lost 8 bases and the J gene lost 1 base, with 11 bases spanning the gap. The CDR3 sequence is 12 residues long. Preparation of the TCRbeta library involved a method that used unique molecular identifiers. A single record per CDR3 protein comes from TCRdb applying MiXCR to the PCR reads. The sample holds approximately 250,000 distinct CDR3 sequences, roughly a tenth seen once. The receptor was derived from a human donor who donated a stem cell graft to a child with SCID. Sample: PBMCs from the stem cell graft donor, taken from the stem cell graft. This rearrangement joins TRBV20-1 to TRBJ1-1; tentative D call: TRBD1 (5 bases). Here the CDR3 DNA reads TGCAGTACGTATCAGGGGAACACTGAAGCTTTCTTT. Amino acids: CSTYQGNTEAFF.